These 9 T cell receptor beta chains were all obtained from the same sample, sequenced in a study of spatial heterogeneity in lung cancer (dated by TCRdb to the late 2010s). The sample's time point, from its label and the paper: sample taken at primary tumor resection. Whole RNA extracted from tumor and nontumor lung tissue, or from cryopreserved PBMC samples, was used for TCR sequencing without cell sorting. The library was generated by 5' RACE. Data came from a NextSeq 500. Clones were called with MiXCR by TCRdb after fastp trimmed the public reads at Q25, and only in-frame beta chains were retained. For every CDR3 protein sequence, its rows merge into one entry that carries the most common genes and DNA. The sample yields 65,000 to 85,000 distinct CDR3 sequences; 15% to 25% were counted once. Roughly 6.2% of the sample is taken by the ten largest. The source was PBMCs, collected at surgery. These receptors were collected from a male donor with early-stage non-small cell lung cancer.

V is TRBV7-2 and J is TRBJ2-7, with D perhaps matching TRBD2 (5 bases). CDR1 and CDR2 from the germline V gene are SGHTA and FQGNSA. The CDR3 is 17 residues long. V was shortened by 1 base and J by 0 bases, with 16 bases between the two germline ends. DNA for the CDR3: TGTGCCAGCAGCTTAGTCGGCTCGGGGTTCAGCTCCTACGAGCAGTACTTC. Translation gives CASSLVGSGFSSYEQYF.

V gene TRBV9 combines with J gene TRBJ2-5; 10 positions agree with TRBD2. The V gene's germline CDR1 is SGDLS and CDR2 YYNGEE. Trimming took 3 bases from V and 6 from J; bases not matched to a gene: 11. The CDR3 is made up of 16 amino acids. The CDR3 spells CASSALPAGGPQTQYF. The CDR3 DNA reads as TGTGCCAGCAGCGCGCTCCCAGCGGGGGGGCCCCAGACCCAGTACTTC.

The V gene is TRBV28, the J gene TRBJ1-5, with TRBD1 matching 8 bases. Germline V gene lookup returns CDR1 MDHEN and CDR2 SYDVKM. This CDR3 comprises 18 residues. J gave up 1 base and V 6 bases, and 14 bases lay outside the gene matches. CDR3 sequence (DNA): TGTGCCAGCAGCCTTACCGGGACAGGTGTCTCCAGCAATCAGCCCCAGCATTTT. This codes for CASSLTGTGVSSNQPQHF.

In this sample, this clonotype turned up a few times. The chain links TRBV29-1 to TRBJ2-3, with a tentative D call TRBD2 (5 bases). CDR3 size: 11 residues. From germline, CDR1 is SQVTM and CDR2 ANQGSEA. V lost 3 bases, J lost 4 bases, and 5 bases lay in between. The CDR3 here is CSVERADTQYF. The CDR3 nucleotides are TGCAGCGTTGAGAGGGCAGATACGCAGTATTTT.

The chain carries TRBV5-1 and TRBJ2-3; unclear D gene. The CDR3 covers 16 residues. Trimming took 3 bases from V and 0 from J, leaving 14 bases between them. CDR1 is SGHRS and CDR2 is YFSETQ in the germline V gene. The CDR3 DNA is TGCGCCAGCAGCTCGGGCCGTGGATCTAGCACAGATACGCAGTATTTT. Translating gives CASSSGRGSSTDTQYF.

This clonotype was seen at least ten times. V is TRBV7-6 and J is TRBJ2-7, with D maybe TRBD1 (6 bases). Germline loops: CDR1 SGHVS, CDR2 FNYEAQ. V gave up 5 bases and J gave up 5 bases, with 19 bases separating them. The CDR3 is 15 amino acids. The CDR3 DNA reads TGTGCCAGCAGCGCCGAGGGACATTCTGAAGACGAGCAGTACTTC. Amino acids: CASSAEGHSEDEQYF.

This clonotype was seen repeatedly, ten times or more. The rearrangement links TRBV19 to TRBJ2-1; either TRBD1 or TRBD2 may fit D (5 bases each). CDR1 and CDR2 (germline): LNHDA, SQIVND (reference sequence). The V end was cut by 5 bases, the J end by 15 bases, with 20 bases between. The CDR3 runs to 13 residues. CDR3 DNA sequence: TGTGCCAGTAGTCCCCGGGACCCGGAGGTGCCGTTCTTC. Protein product: CASSPRDPEVPFF.

The V gene is TRBV3-1, the J gene TRBJ2-2; D is ambiguous. Germline CDR1 reads LGHDT; CDR2 reads YNNKEL (reference sequence). V was pared by 4 bases and J by 7 bases, with 4 bases between. The CDR3 consists of 11 residues. The CDR3 nucleotides are TGTGCCAGCAGCCGCGGCGGGGAGCTGTTTTTT. Translated, it gives CASSRGGELFF.

This clonotype was recorded at least ten times. The V and J genes are TRBV4-2 and TRBJ2-7; 8 nucleotides align to TRBD2. Losses at the gene ends were 1 base for V and 6 bases for J; bases not matched to a gene: 5. Germline V gene data show CDR1 as LGHNA and CDR2 as YNFKEQ. The CDR3 runs to 14 residues. CDR3 region: CASSQGGGGLEQYF. CDR3 DNA sequence: TGTGCCAGCAGCCAAGGGGGCGGGGGGCTCGAGCAGTACTTC.